This T cell receptor (beta chain) was sequenced during a study of CD8+ T cells in alopecia areata. Study-level information: Administration of oral tofacitinib to treated patients was at 5 to 10 mg twice daily.

In this sample, this clone turned up a few times. What it recognizes is unknown. Whole-study results and caveats: Especially in alopecia totalis/universalis, lesional scalp showed greater clonality than normal scalp did. Between patients, shared TCR sequences were less clear than in mice. This was possibly due in part to HLA diversity in the patient population.

Extraction of RNA preceded its reverse transcription into cDNA, which served as the sequencing template. Sequencing used immunoSEQ multiplex PCR; TCRdb keeps in-frame clones, though not all of them. The sample yields roughly 140,000 clones, approximately 53% seen once. Germline V lookup: CDR1 MGHDK, CDR2 SYGVNS. The CDR3 is 16 residues long. Trimming took 7 bases from V and 7 from J, leaving 22 bases between them. It was from alopecia areata patients that lesional scalp punch biopsies and peripheral blood were collected. This clonotype was sampled from a human donor with alopecia areata. The chain recombines TRBV25-1 with TRBJ2-2; D may match TRBD1 or TRBD2 (6 bases each). The sample was CD8+ T cells sorted from blood, taken at week 0. CDR3 nucleotide sequence: TGTGCCAGCATCGGCGGGACACCAACGTCGGTCGGGGAGCTGTTTTTT. It is translated as CASIGGTPTSVGELFF.